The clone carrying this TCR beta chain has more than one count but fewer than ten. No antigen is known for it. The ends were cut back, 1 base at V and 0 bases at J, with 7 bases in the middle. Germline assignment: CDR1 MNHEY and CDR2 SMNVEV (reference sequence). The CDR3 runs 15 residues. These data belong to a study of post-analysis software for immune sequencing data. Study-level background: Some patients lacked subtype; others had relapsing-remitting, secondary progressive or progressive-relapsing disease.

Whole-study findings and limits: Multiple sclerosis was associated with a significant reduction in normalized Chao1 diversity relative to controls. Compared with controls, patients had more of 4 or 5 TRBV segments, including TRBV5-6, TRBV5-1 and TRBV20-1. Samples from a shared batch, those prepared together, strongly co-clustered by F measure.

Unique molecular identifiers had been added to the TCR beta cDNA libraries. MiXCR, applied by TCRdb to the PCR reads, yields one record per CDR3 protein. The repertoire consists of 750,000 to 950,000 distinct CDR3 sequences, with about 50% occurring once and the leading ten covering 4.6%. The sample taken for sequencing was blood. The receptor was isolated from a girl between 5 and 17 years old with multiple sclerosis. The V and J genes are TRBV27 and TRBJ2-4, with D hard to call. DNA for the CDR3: TGTGCCAGCAGTTTATGGCCGCCAGCCAAAAACATTCAGTACTTC. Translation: CASSLWPPAKNIQYF.